These 22 T cell receptor beta chains share one sample of origin, sequenced in a study of PD-1 blockade in classical Hodgkin lymphoma. Indicated time point: cycle 4 day 1 (C4D1), after less than 7 weeks of nivolumab. Exposure to brentuximab vedotin varied, and each patient had relapsed following autologous stem cell transplantation. Sequencing was performed with immunoSEQ multiplex PCR; in TCRdb, only in-frame clones are kept and a portion is missing. The sample records 75,000 to 100,000 clones, about 92% being singletons. The sequencing used peripheral blood mononuclear cells (PBMCs), collected before the fourth cycle of nivolumab. These receptors all stem from a human donor with classical Hodgkin lymphoma.

The chain couples TRBV5-4 to TRBJ2-3; no clear D gene. Germline assignment: CDR1 SGHNT and CDR2 YYREEE (reference sequence). CDR3 size: 14 residues. With 0 bases removed from V and 7 bases from J, the gap between germline ends came to 12 bases. CDR3 sequence (DNA): TGTGCCAGCAGCTTGGGGATGTTTCGAAATACGCAGTATTTT. This gives the protein CASSLGMFRNTQYF. Combining the CDR3 with reference TRBV5-4 and TRBJ2-3 gives the whole variable domain ETGVTQSPTHLIKTRGQQVTLRCSSQSGHNTVSWYQQALGQGPQFIFQYYREEENGRGNFPPRFSGLQFPNYSSELNVNALELDDSALYLCASSLGMFRNTQYFGPGTRLTVL.

This clone has more than one count but fewer than ten. The rearrangement joins TRBV9 to TRBJ2-7; D perhaps matches TRBD2 (5 bases). Germline assignment: CDR1 SGDLS and CDR2 YYNGEE. The CDR3 is made up of 15 amino acids. Deletions cut 4 bases from V and 3 bases from J, with 17 bases between. CDR3 in amino acids: CASSPRPGLSYEQYF. The CDR3 DNA sequence: TGTGCCAGCAGCCCCCGCCCCGGACTCAGCTACGAGCAGTACTTC.

This clone has a single count. The genes are TRBV29-1 and TRBJ2-2; TRBD1 matches 7 bases. The germline V gene has CDR1 SQVTM and CDR2 ANQGSEA. V gave up 5 bases and J gave up 6 bases; unmatched junction bases: 15. CDR3 length: 16 amino acids. The CDR3 protein is CSVSRSVTGLAGELFF. The CDR3 DNA reads as TGCAGCGTTTCTCGGTCGGTGACAGGGCTCGCCGGGGAGCTGTTTTTT.

This chain links TRBV7-9 with TRBJ1-3, with 10 bases that match TRBD1. The CDR3 consists of 16 residues. The germline CDR1 and CDR2 sequences are SEHNR and FQNEAQ (reference sequence). With 5 bases clipped from V and 6 bases from J, the junction kept 10 bases outside the gene matches. This CDR3 is CASSPRDRGSENTIYF. The CDR3 coding sequence is TGTGCCAGCAGCCCCCGGGACAGGGGTTCGGAAAACACCATATATTTT.

This rearrangement joins TRBV27 to TRBJ2-3; 7 bases match TRBD2. V gave up 5 bases and J gave up 2 bases; unmatched junction bases: 22. In germline, CDR1 is MNHEY, CDR2 SMNVEV (reference sequence). This CDR3 has 20 amino acids. The CDR3 DNA sequence: TGTGCCAGCAGTCCACGCGTCCCTTTACAAACTAGCGCTGCCACAGATACGCAGTATTTT. Its protein product is CASSPRVPLQTSAATDTQYF.

This clone was seen only once. The J gene is TRBJ2-3, the V gene TRBV4-2; maybe TRBD2 (7 bases). This CDR3 region has 19 residues. V lost 0 bases and J 5 bases, leaving 24 bases between the germline ends. Germline V gives CDR1 LGHNA, CDR2 YNFKEQ. CDR3 nucleotide sequence: TGTGCCAGCAGCCAAGAAAGGGGGAGGGCCAACACCGGCGGAGATACGCAGTATTTT. Translated, it gives CASSQERGRANTGGDTQYF.

The gene calls are TRBV2 and TRBJ2-1; D is ambiguous. Per the germline V gene, CDR1 is SNHLY and CDR2 is FYNNEI. The V gene lost 1 base and the J gene lost 4 bases, with 5 bases spanning the gap. This CDR3 spans 13 amino acids. The CDR3 region is CASSEGAYNEQFF. For the CDR3, the DNA is TGTGCCAGCAGTGAAGGGGCTTACAATGAGCAGTTCTTC.

The rearrangement joins TRBV30 to TRBJ2-2; the match to TRBD2 covers 7 bases. The V and J ends lost 1 base and 3 bases, in that order; junction bases with no gene match: 11. The CDR3 spans 17 residues. CDR1 GTSNPN and CDR2 SVGIG come from the germline V gene (reference sequence). The CDR3 loop is CAWSAPVAGAYTGELFF. As DNA, the CDR3 is TGTGCCTGGAGTGCCCCGGTAGCGGGTGCTTACACCGGGGAGCTGTTTTTT.

The genes are TRBV29-1 and TRBJ2-2, with 11 positions matching TRBD2. The CDR3 has 14 amino acids. Germline V gene sequence: CDR1 SQVTM, CDR2 ANQGSEA. CDR3 bases: TGCTCCTGTGGACTAGCGGGGAACACCGGGGAGCTGTTTTTT. Protein product: CSCGLAGNTGELFF.

CDR3 DNA sequence: TGTGCCAGCAGCCAAGACTGGGACCCGGGACAGGGGTTATACAATGAGCAGTTCTTC. It encodes CASSQDWDPGQGLYNEQFF. The V gene is TRBV4-2, the J gene TRBJ2-1; 10 nucleotides align to TRBD1. Germline V CDR1 and CDR2: LGHNA, YNFKEQ. The V segment lost 0 bases and the J segment 4 bases; nucleotides outside the gene matches: 12. The CDR3 totals 19 residues.

For the CDR3, the DNA is TGTGCCAGCATTACGGACAGATTCTCTGGAAACACCATATATTTT. Amino acid sequence: CASITDRFSGNTIYF. The genes are TRBV21-1 and TRBJ1-3; the table's D gene call, TRBD1, was not cross checked with the DNA. TRBV21-1 counts as a pseudogene. The CDR3 runs 15 residues.

The chain links TRBV6-4 to TRBJ2-1; 8 bases map to TRBD2. This CDR3 contains 15 residues. Germline CDR1 and CDR2: MRHNA and SNTAGT. Unmatched junction bases numbered 7, after V lost 6 bases and J lost 3 bases. The CDR3 here is CASRAGTRDYNEQFF. The CDR3 DNA follows: TGTGCCAGCAGGGCCGGGACTAGGGACTACAATGAGCAGTTCTTC.

This clone has a single count. The chain uses TRBV19 and TRBJ1-1; D gene unclear. CDR3 size: 17 residues. The germline V and J ends were trimmed by 0 bases and 0 bases, with 14 bases remaining between them. CDR1 and CDR2 from the germline V gene are LNHDA and SQIVND (reference sequence). The CDR3 loop is CASSIDAGRSLNTEAFF. In DNA, the CDR3 is TGTGCCAGTAGTATAGACGCCGGACGGAGTTTGAACACTGAAGCTTTCTTT.

In this sample, this clone turned up a few times. This chain joins TRBV6-1 and TRBJ2-7; 8 nucleotides line up with TRBD2. The length of the CDR3 is 14 residues. Germline CDR1 and CDR2: MNHNS and SASEGT. Trimming at V came to 7 bases and at J to 7 bases, leaving 12 bases not matched to a gene. The CDR3 spells CASTASGGMGEQYF. In DNA, the CDR3 is TGTGCCAGCACGGCCAGCGGGGGTATGGGGGAGCAGTACTTC.

The gene calls are TRBV6-1 and TRBJ2-7; the match to TRBD2 covers 8 bases. J lost 4 bases, V lost 8 bases, and 7 bases had no gene match. CDR3 size: 13 residues. The germline gives CDR1 MNHNS, CDR2 SASEGT. CDR3: CASGRGGRYEQYF. The CDR3 DNA follows: TGTGCCAGCGGACGCGGGGGGAGGTACGAGCAGTACTTC.

This rearrangement joins TRBV9 to TRBJ2-2; D is uncertain. Trimming cost V 4 bases and J 4 bases, with 5 bases left between them. This CDR3 is built from 12 residues. Germline V gene data show CDR1 as SGDLS and CDR2 as YYNGEE. The CDR3 protein is CASSMATGELFF. CDR3 DNA: TGTGCCAGCAGCATGGCCACCGGGGAGCTGTTTTTT.

The J gene is TRBJ2-3, the V gene TRBV9; a possible D gene is TRBD2 (6 bases). V was clipped by 3 bases and J by 2 bases, with 13 bases between them. The length of the CDR3 is 15 residues. In germline, CDR1 is SGDLS, CDR2 YYNGEE. DNA for the CDR3: TGTGCCAGCAGCGCGGCTAGCGCCTTCACAGATACGCAGTATTTT. Its translation is CASSAASAFTDTQYF.

The J gene is TRBJ1-1, the V gene TRBV14, with 9 bases fitting TRBD1. In germline, CDR1 is SGHDN, CDR2 FVKESK. Germline trimming cut 2 bases from V and 0 bases from J; bases unmatched to any gene: 10. The CDR3 spans 18 residues. CDR3 protein: CASSQSVWTGVMNTEAFF. CDR3 nucleotides: TGTGCCAGCAGCCAAAGCGTCTGGACAGGGGTCATGAACACTGAAGCTTTCTTT.

V usage is TRBV5-1 and J usage is TRBJ2-3; D is unclear. CDR3 length: 15 amino acids. V dropped 4 bases and J dropped 4 bases, with 16 bases sitting between them. From germline, CDR1 is SGHRS and CDR2 YFSETQ. This CDR3 is CASSHPGSAPDTQYF. The CDR3 DNA sequence: TGCGCCAGCAGCCACCCAGGATCGGCTCCAGATACGCAGTATTTT.

The chain uses TRBV28 and TRBJ1-3; 7 bases map to TRBD1. CDR3 length: 15 amino acids. CDR1 is MDHEN, CDR2 SYDVKM, per germline. Unmatched junction bases numbered 6, after V lost 5 bases and J lost 2 bases. The CDR3 reads CASSTTGLAGNTIYF. DNA for the CDR3: TGTGCCAGCAGTACGACAGGGTTGGCTGGAAACACCATATATTTT.

V is TRBV18 and J is TRBJ1-4; TRBD1 aligns across 7 bases. Germline CDR1 KGHSH, CDR2 LQKENI. This CDR3 spans 14 amino acids. The junction had 2 bases not matched to a gene; V was cut back by 3 bases and J by 4 bases. DNA for the CDR3: TGTGCCAGCTCACCTGACAGGGTTAATGAAAAACTGTTTTTT. It is translated as CASSPDRVNEKLFF.

V usage is TRBV28 and J usage is TRBJ1-5; D remains unclear. Germline CDR1 and CDR2: MDHEN and SYDVKM. The CDR3 is 13 amino acids. The V end lost 3 bases, the J end lost 9 bases, and 12 bases lay between the germline ends. DNA for the CDR3: TGTGCCAGCAGTTTGGAGGGAAAGGGGCCCCAGCATTTT. This translates into CASSLEGKGPQHF. Full variable domain (rest looked up from reference TRBV28 and TRBJ1-5): DVKVTQSSRYLVKRTGEKVFLECVQDMDHENMFWYRQDPGLGLRLIYFSYDVKMKEKGDIPEGYSVSREKKERFSLILESASTNQTSMYLCASSLEGKGPQHFGDGTRLSIL.